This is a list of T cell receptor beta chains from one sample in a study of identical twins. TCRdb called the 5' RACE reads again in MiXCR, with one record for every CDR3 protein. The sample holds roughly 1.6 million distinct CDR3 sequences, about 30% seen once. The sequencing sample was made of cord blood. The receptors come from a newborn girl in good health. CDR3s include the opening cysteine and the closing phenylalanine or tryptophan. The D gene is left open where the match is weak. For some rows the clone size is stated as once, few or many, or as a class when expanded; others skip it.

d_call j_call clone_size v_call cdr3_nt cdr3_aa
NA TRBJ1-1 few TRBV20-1 TGCAGTGCTAGAAAGGACAGCGCTGAAGCTTTCTTT CSARKDSAEAFF
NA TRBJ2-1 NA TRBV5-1 TGCGCCGGCAGCTTTGTTTCGCAGGGGTGGGATGAGCAGTTCTTC CAGSFVSQGWDEQFF
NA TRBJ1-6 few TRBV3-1 TGTGCCAGCAGCCAAGGCCGGACTTATAATTCACCCCTCCACTTT CASSQGRTYNSPLHF
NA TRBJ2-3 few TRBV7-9 TGTGCCAGCAGCGTAGGCTCCCCAGATACGCAGTATTTT CASSVGSPDTQYF
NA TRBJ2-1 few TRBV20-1 TGCAGTGCTAGAGCCAAAGCGGTAAATGAGCAGTTCTTC CSARAKAVNEQFF
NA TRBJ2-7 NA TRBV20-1 TGCAGTGCTAACCGGCGAGGCGGCACCTACGAGCAGTACTTC CSANRRGGTYEQYF
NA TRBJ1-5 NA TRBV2 TGTGCCAGCAGTGGAGCGGGAGAGGGAATTAATCAGCCCCAGCATTTT CASSGAGEGINQPQHF
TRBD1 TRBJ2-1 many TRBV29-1 TGCAGCGCCTACAGGGGCCCCCCGGGGAATGAGCAGTTCTTC CSAYRGPPGNEQFF
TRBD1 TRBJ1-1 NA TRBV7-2 TGTGCCAGCAGCTTAGAGAGGGGGCTGGGCACTGAAGCTTTCTTT CASSLERGLGTEAFF
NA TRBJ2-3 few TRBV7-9 TGTGCCAGCAGCCGAACCTCCGTTGGGACAGATACGCAGTATTTT CASSRTSVGTDTQYF
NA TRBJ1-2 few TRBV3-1 TGTGCCAGCAGCCAAGTTGAATATGGCTACACCTTC CASSQVEYGYTF
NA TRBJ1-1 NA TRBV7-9 TGTGCCAGCATAAAGGGCGGAAACACTGAAGCTTTCTTT CASIKGGNTEAFF
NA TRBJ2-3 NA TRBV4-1 TGCGCCAGCAGCCAAGCTTCAGGGACGCAGTATTTT CASSQASGTQYF
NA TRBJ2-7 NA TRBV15 TGTGCCACCAGCGAGACCGCGAGGGGCCCCTACAATGAGCAGTACTTC CATSETARGPYNEQYF
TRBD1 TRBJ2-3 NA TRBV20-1 TGCAGTGCTAGCCCAGGACAGGGGAGAACAGATACGCAGTATTTT CSASPGQGRTDTQYF
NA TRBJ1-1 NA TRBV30 TGTGCCTGGAGCCGACCCGCTGAAGCTTTCTTT CAWSRPAEAFF
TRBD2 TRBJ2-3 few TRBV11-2 TGTGCCAGCAGCTTAGAAAGTTTTAGCGGGAGGCTCACAGATACGCAGTATTTT CASSLESFSGRLTDTQYF
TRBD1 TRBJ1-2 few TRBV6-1 TGTGCCGCGGAACAGGGGCGCAGAATTTTTAGCGATGGCTACACCTTC CAAEQGRRIFSDGYTF
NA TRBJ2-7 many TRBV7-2 TGTGCCAGCAGTTTAACGGTCGAGCAGTACTTC CASSLTVEQYF
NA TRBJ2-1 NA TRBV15 TGTGCCACCAGCAGAGATGGTCGGCGGGGGCTCTACAATGAGCAGTTCTTC CATSRDGRRGLYNEQFF
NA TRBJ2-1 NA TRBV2 TGTGCCAGCAGTGAAGGGACCCATATAGGGCAGTTCTTC CASSEGTHIGQFF
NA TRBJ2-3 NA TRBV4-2 TGTGCCAGCAGCCAAGATCCAGCGGGTGGGAGCACAGATACGCAGTATTTT CASSQDPAGGSTDTQYF
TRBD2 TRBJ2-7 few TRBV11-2 TGTGCCAGCAGCCCTAGACTAGCGGGAGATCCCGAGCAGTACTTC CASSPRLAGDPEQYF
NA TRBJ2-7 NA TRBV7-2 TGTGCCAGCAGTTTAGCGGACCCAGTAGCCTACGAGCAGTACTTC CASSLADPVAYEQYF
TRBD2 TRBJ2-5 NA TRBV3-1 TGTGCCAGCAGCCAAGAGCGGCTAGCGGGTCTCAAAGAGACCCAGTACTTC CASSQERLAGLKETQYF
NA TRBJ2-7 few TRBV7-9 TGTGCCAGCAGCTTACGGGTGGGTTTCGAGCAGTACTTC CASSLRVGFEQYF
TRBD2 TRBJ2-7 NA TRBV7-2 TGTGCCAGCAGCAGTAGCGGGGGGTGGTACGAGCAGTACTTC CASSSSGGWYEQYF
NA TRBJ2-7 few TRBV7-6 TGTGCCAGCAGCTTATCGGGGGAGTTCTACGAGCAGTACTTC CASSLSGEFYEQYF
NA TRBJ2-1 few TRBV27 TGTGCCAGCAGTGTGGGGTACAGTCTCTACAATGAGCAGTTCTTC CASSVGYSLYNEQFF